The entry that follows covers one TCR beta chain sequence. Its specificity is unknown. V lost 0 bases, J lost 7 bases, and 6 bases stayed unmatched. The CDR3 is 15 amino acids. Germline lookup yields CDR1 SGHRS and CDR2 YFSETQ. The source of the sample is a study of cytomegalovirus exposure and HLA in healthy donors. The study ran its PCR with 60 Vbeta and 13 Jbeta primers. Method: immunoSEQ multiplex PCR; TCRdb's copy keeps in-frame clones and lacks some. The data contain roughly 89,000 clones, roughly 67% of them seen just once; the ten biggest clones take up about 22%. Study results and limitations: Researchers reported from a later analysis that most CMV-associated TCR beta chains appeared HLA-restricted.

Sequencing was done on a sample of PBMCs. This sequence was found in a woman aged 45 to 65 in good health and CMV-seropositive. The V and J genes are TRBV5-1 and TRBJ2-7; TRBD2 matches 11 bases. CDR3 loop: CASSLEGLAAGEQYF. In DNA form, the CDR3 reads TGCGCCAGCAGCTTGGAGGGACTAGCGGCGGGGGAGCAGTACTTC.